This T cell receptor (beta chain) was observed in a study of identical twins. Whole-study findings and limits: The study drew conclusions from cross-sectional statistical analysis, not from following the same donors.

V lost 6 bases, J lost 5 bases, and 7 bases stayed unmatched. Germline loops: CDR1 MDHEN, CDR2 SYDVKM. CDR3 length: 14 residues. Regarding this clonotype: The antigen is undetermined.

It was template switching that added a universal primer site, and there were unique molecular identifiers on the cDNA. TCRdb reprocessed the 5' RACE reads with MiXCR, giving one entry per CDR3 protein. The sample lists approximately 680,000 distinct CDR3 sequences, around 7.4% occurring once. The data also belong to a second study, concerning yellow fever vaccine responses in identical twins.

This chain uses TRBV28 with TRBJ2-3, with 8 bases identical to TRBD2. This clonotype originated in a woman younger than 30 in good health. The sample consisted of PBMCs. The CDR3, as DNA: TGTGCCAGCAGACCCAGCGGGGGAGGAGATACGCAGTATTTT. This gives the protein CASRPSGGGDTQYF.